What follows are 21 T cell receptor beta chains derived from one specimen sequenced in a study of response to subunit inactivated influenza vaccine. TCRdb re-called the RT-PCR reads with MiXCR, one entry per CDR3 protein. The sample lists 200,000 to 250,000 distinct CDR3 sequences, more than 9% occurring once. This specimen was non-naive T cells sorted from PBMCs, taken 14 to 15 days before vaccination. Receptors were obtained from a man aged 45-65 years who received an inactivated influenza vaccine.

This clonotype was recorded a few times. This chain links TRBV9 with TRBJ2-7; 8 bases align to TRBD2. The CDR3 has 15 amino acids. Germline V gives CDR1 SGDLS, CDR2 YYNGEE. V was pared by 4 bases and J by 6 bases, with 12 bases of the junction left unmatched. CDR3 residues: CASSLQAGGVGEQYF. In DNA, the CDR3 is TGTGCCAGCAGCCTTCAAGCCGGGGGGGTGGGCGAGCAGTACTTC.

V is TRBV12-3 or TRBV12-4 and J is TRBJ2-7; no clear D gene. CDR3 length: 13 amino acids. The germline V and J ends were trimmed by 6 bases and 0 bases, with 9 bases remaining between them. The CDR3, as DNA: TGTGCCAGCAGCTTTGTCCCCTCCTACGAGCAGTACTTC. This translates into CASSFVPSYEQYF.

The chain joins TRBV7-9 to TRBJ2-3; TRBD1 aligns across 9 bases. V was pared by 4 bases and J by 3 bases, with 8 bases of the junction left unmatched. This CDR3 is 16 amino acids long. CDR1 and CDR2 from the germline V gene are SEHNR and FQNEAQ (reference sequence). CDR3 sequence reads: CASSSGTGSGTDTQYF. The CDR3 DNA sequence: TGTGCCAGCAGCTCAGGGACAGGGTCAGGTACAGATACGCAGTATTTT.

This clonotype was picked up many times. The rearrangement joins TRBV29-1 to TRBJ2-7; D possibly corresponds to TRBD1 (5 bases). CDR3 length: 12 residues. Germline CDR1 and CDR2: SQVTM and ANQGSEA. The V end was cut by 3 bases, the J end by 4 bases, with 10 bases between. CDR3 sequence: CSVESGRYEQYF. Written as DNA, the CDR3 is TGCAGCGTTGAGTCAGGGCGATACGAGCAGTACTTC.

The CDR3 DNA follows: TGTGCCAGCAGCTTTGGGGCCGAGGGGGGCGAGCAGTACTTC. Its translation is CASSFGAEGGEQYF. This rearrangement joins TRBV7-8 to TRBJ2-7; the D gene could be TRBD1 or TRBD2 (6 bases each). V was trimmed by 3 bases and J by 6 bases, leaving 15 bases between them. Germline values: CDR1 SGHVS, CDR2 FQNEAQ. The CDR3 covers 14 residues.

Regarding this clonotype: With a much larger clone just one base away, this may be a read error. J is TRBJ2-7 and V is TRBV28, with D unresolved. The germline V and J ends were trimmed by 6 bases and 2 bases, with 20 bases remaining between them. CDR3 length equals 16 residues. Germline assignment: CDR1 MDHEN and CDR2 SYDVKM. CDR3 in amino acids: CASRAPVGPGTYEQYF. The CDR3 DNA follows: TGTGCCAGCAGAGCCCCCGTCGGCCCTGGGACCTACGAGCAGTACTTC.

This clonotype was detected many times. The rearrangement links TRBV6-1 to TRBJ1-3; no clear D gene. V was cut by 6 bases and J by 0 bases, with 6 bases left in between. Germline V gene sequence: CDR1 MNHNS, CDR2 SASEGT. This CDR3 region has 13 residues. The CDR3 DNA is TGTGCCAGCAGAGGAGTCTCTGGAAACACCATATATTTT. It encodes CASRGVSGNTIYF.

A few counts support this clonotype. CDR3 sequence: CSARGSNQGLFGNEQYF. As DNA, the CDR3 is TGCAGTGCTAGAGGTTCGAACCAGGGTTTATTTGGGAACGAGCAGTACTTC. The V gene is TRBV20-1, the J gene TRBJ2-7; D might be TRBD1 (5 bases). V lost 1 base and J lost 5, with 24 bases in between. In germline, CDR1 is DFQATT, CDR2 SNEGSKA (reference sequence). There are 17 residues in the CDR3.

This clonotype has ten or more counts. The rearrangement joins TRBV2 to TRBJ2-1, with 7 bases that match TRBD2. V lost 7 bases to trimming and J lost 0 bases; unmatched junction nucleotides: 9. Germline CDR1 is SNHLY and CDR2 is FYNNEI. The CDR3 totals 16 residues. CDR3 sequence reads: CASTGLAVTSYNEQFF. The DNA for the CDR3 is TGTGCCAGCACTGGGCTAGCGGTCACCTCCTACAATGAGCAGTTCTTC.

There are many counts of this clonotype. The chain links TRBV6-4 to TRBJ2-6; the D is unclear. The CDR3 covers 16 residues. Germline CDR1 is MRHNA and CDR2 is SNTAGT. The germline V and J ends were trimmed by 5 bases and 0 bases, with 11 bases remaining between them. DNA of the CDR3: TGTGCCAGCAGTCCCGCGATGAGCTCTGGGGCCAACGTCCTGACTTTC. Protein: CASSPAMSSGANVLTF.

The chain employs TRBV5-6 and TRBJ1-5; D unclear. V lost 2 bases and J lost 4, with 10 bases in between. The germline V gene has CDR1 SGHDT and CDR2 YYEEEE. This CDR3 has 14 residues. CDR3 sequence reads: CASSLGQTNQPQHF. The CDR3 DNA reads as TGTGCCAGCAGCTTAGGGCAGACTAATCAGCCCCAGCATTTT.

V and J are TRBV7-9 and TRBJ2-1; no clear D. The V gene lost 1 base and the J gene lost 4 bases, with 8 bases spanning the gap. The CDR3 totals 14 residues. Germline CDR1 and CDR2: SEHNR and FQNEAQ (reference sequence). The CDR3 bases are TGTGCCAGCAGCTTAGGTCGGATGTACAATGAGCAGTTCTTC. It translates to CASSLGRMYNEQFF.

The table lists this clonotype with a few counts. The rearrangement joins TRBV24-1 to TRBJ2-3; the D gene is possibly TRBD2 (6 bases). V lost 2 bases and J 0 bases, leaving 11 bases between the germline ends. This CDR3 spans 16 amino acids. The V gene's germline CDR1 is KGHDR and CDR2 SFDVKD. CDR3: CATSDSSATSTDTQYF. CDR3 bases: TGTGCCACCAGTGATTCTAGCGCGACTAGCACAGATACGCAGTATTTT.

DNA of the CDR3: TGTGCCAGCAGCTTAACGCAGGGAGGAGAGACCCAGTACTTC. Translated: CASSLTQGGETQYF. The gene calls are TRBV7-2 and TRBJ2-5; possibly TRBD2 for D (6 bases). The length of the CDR3 is 14 residues. Trimming took off 2 bases at V and 4 bases at J, with 11 bases between the two ends. Germline assignment: CDR1 SGHTA and CDR2 FQGNSA.

This clonotype appeared a few times. The rearrangement joins TRBV5-1 to TRBJ2-1; 10 positions agree with TRBD2. V shed 3 bases and J 8 bases; nucleotides not matched to a gene: 5. Germline V gene sequence: CDR1 SGHRS, CDR2 YFSETQ. The CDR3 totals 14 residues. CDR3 loop: CASSWRTSGDEQFF. Here the CDR3 DNA reads TGCGCCAGCAGCTGGAGGACTAGCGGCGATGAGCAGTTCTTC.

Ten or more counts support this clonotype. The gene calls are TRBV6-5 and TRBJ2-5; a weak D match, TRBD1 (6 bases). Trimming left V 0 bases short and J 4 bases short, with 15 bases between. Germline V CDR1 and CDR2: MNHEY, SVGAGI. CDR3 length: 16 amino acids. The CDR3 protein is CASSYSPAGDRETQYF. The DNA of the CDR3 is TGTGCCAGCAGTTACTCTCCGGCAGGGGACCGAGAGACCCAGTACTTC.

This clonotype has more than one count but fewer than ten. This chain joins TRBV6-1 and TRBJ1-5; 9 bases are a match to TRBD1. Trimming took 9 bases from V and 5 from J; bases not matched to a gene: 8. The CDR3 has 14 residues. CDR1 is MNHNS and CDR2 is SASEGT in the germline V gene. The CDR3: CASQSRDRDQPQHF. CDR3 nucleotides: TGTGCCAGTCAGTCCCGGGACAGGGATCAGCCCCAGCATTTT.

Only a few counts were recorded for this clonotype. The gene calls are TRBV28 and TRBJ1-3; 7 positions agree with TRBD1. The junction had 8 bases not matched to a gene; V was cut back by 2 bases and J by 16 bases. The CDR3 has 12 residues. In germline, CDR1 is MDHEN, CDR2 SYDVKM. CDR3 protein: CASSLKGTEFYF. The CDR3 coding sequence is TGTGCCAGCAGTTTAAAAGGGACAGAGTTTTATTTT. Filled out from reference TRBV28 and TRBJ1-3, the complete variable domain reads DVKVTQSSRYLVKRTGEKVFLECVQDMDHENMFWYRQDPGLGLRLIYFSYDVKMKEKGDIPEGYSVSREKKERFSLILESASTNQTSMYLCASSLKGTEFYFGEGSWLTVV.

The chain recombines TRBV20-1 with TRBJ2-5; a weak D match, TRBD2 (5 bases). The germline CDR1 and CDR2 sequences are DFQATT and SNEGSKA (reference sequence). V lost 1 base and J lost 4, with 13 bases in between. This CDR3 is 14 amino acids long. For the CDR3, the DNA is TGCAGTGCTAGAGGGGGTTTTGCGGGAGAGACCCAGTACTTC. This encodes CSARGGFAGETQYF.

In its sample, this clonotype was seen many times. V is TRBV2 and J is TRBJ1-2, with D uncertain. The germline V gene has CDR1 SNHLY and CDR2 FYNNEI. Trimming stripped 7 bases from V and 7 bases from J, with 10 bases between. There are 11 residues in the CDR3. The CDR3 is CASTLAVGYTF. DNA for the CDR3: TGTGCCAGCACGCTCGCCGTTGGCTACACCTTC.

The CDR3 reads CATSRDFKGELFF. For the CDR3, the DNA is TGTGCCACCAGCAGAGATTTTAAAGGGGAGCTGTTTTTT. This rearrangement joins TRBV15 to TRBJ2-2, with no clear D. The CDR3 spans 13 residues. CDR1 and CDR2 (germline): LNHNV, YYDKDF (reference sequence). Trimming pared 0 bases from V and 8 bases from J, leaving 7 bases between.